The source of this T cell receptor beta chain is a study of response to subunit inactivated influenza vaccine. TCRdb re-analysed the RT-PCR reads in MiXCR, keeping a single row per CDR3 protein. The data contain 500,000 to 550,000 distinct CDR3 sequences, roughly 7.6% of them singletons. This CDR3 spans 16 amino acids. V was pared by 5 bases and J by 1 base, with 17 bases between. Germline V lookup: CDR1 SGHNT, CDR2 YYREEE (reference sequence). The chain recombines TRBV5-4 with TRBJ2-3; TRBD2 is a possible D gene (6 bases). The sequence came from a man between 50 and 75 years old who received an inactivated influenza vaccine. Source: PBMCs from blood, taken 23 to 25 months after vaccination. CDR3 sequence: CASRDRRDSGTDTQYF. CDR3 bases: TGTGCCAGCAGGGATCGCCGGGACTCCGGCACAGATACGCAGTATTTT.